The 20 T cell receptor beta chains presented below share a single source sample, sequenced in a study of OX40 agonist ivuxolimab in advanced cancers. Method: immunoSEQ multiplex PCR; TCRdb's copy keeps in-frame clones and lacks some. The sample has more than 45,000 clones, around 78% seen once; the top ten hold less than 4%. The sample in question was CD4+ or CD8+ T cells sorted from blood, obtained in a trial of the OX40 agonist ivuxolimab. These receptor sequences come from an adult with an advanced solid tumor such as melanoma, head and neck, liver or kidney cancer.

About this clone: The same CDR3 also results from other DNA sequences found in this sample. The gene calls are TRBV6-5 and TRBJ2-5, with TRBD1 matching over 8 bases. Per germline, CDR1 MNHEY and CDR2 SVGAGI. The trim removed 0 bases at V and 4 bases at J, leaving 7 bases unmatched. The CDR3 extends over 16 amino acids. CDR3 in DNA: TGTGCCAGCAGTTACTCGTCCAGGGGGCAGGGAGAGACCCAGTACTTC. Protein sequence: CASSYSSRGQGETQYF.

The rearrangement links TRBV14 to TRBJ2-1; TRBD1 matches 10 bases. Losses at the gene ends were 4 bases for V and 4 bases for J; bases not matched to a gene: 4. The CDR3 has 15 amino acids. Germline V gene data show CDR1 as SGHDN and CDR2 as FVKESK. The CDR3 spells CASSLGQGRYNEQFF. The CDR3 nucleotides read TGTGCCAGCAGCCTGGGACAGGGGAGGTACAATGAGCAGTTCTTC.

The CDR3 spells CASSLAGPYGYTF. CDR3 DNA: TGTGCCAGCAGCTTGGCAGGCCCGTATGGCTACACCTTC. This chain connects TRBV5-4 to TRBJ1-2; D is ambiguous. This CDR3 comprises 13 residues. Looked up from germline, CDR1 is SGHNT and CDR2 is YYREEE (reference sequence). V lost 0 bases and J 5 bases, leaving 8 bases between the germline ends.

This clone was seen only a few times. In DNA form, the CDR3 reads TGTGCCAGCACCGAGAGGGATGGCTACACCTTC. Amino acids: CASTERDGYTF. J is TRBJ1-2 and V is TRBV2, with D unclear. Trimming took off 7 bases at V and 6 bases at J, with 9 bases between the two ends. The CDR3 consists of 11 residues. Germline CDR1 reads SNHLY; CDR2 reads FYNNEI. Based on the CDR3 plus reference TRBV2 and TRBJ1-2, the full variable domain is EPEVTQTPSHQVTQMGQEVILRCVPISNHLYFYWYRQILGQKVEFLVSFYNNEISEKSEIFDDQFSVERPDGSNFTLKIRSTKLEDSAMYFCASTERDGYTFGSGTRLTVV.

The chain uses TRBV9 and TRBJ1-6; D possibly corresponds to TRBD1 (6 bases). The CDR3 extends over 16 amino acids. CDR1 SGDLS and CDR2 YYNGEE come from the germline V gene. Trimming took 0 bases from V and 8 from J, leaving 15 bases between them. The CDR3 DNA is TGTGCCAGCAGCGTAGGCTTGGACAGATCGTATTCACCCCTCCACTTT. It specifies CASSVGLDRSYSPLHF.

The chain's CDR3 is CASVRGASYNEQFF. CDR3 coding DNA: TGTGCCAGCGTACGGGGGGCCTCCTACAATGAGCAGTTCTTC. The chain carries TRBV28 and TRBJ2-1, with D possibly TRBD2 on 7 matching bases. Per the germline V gene, CDR1 is MDHEN and CDR2 is SYDVKM. V lost 8 bases, J lost 0 bases, and 11 bases lay in between. The length of the CDR3 is 14 residues.

The chain recombines TRBV28 with TRBJ1-1; no definite D call. Germline CDR1 is MDHEN and CDR2 is SYDVKM. This CDR3 spans 11 amino acids. V lost 3 bases to trimming and J lost 3 bases, with 2 bases between them. The CDR3 DNA sequence: TGTGCCAGCAGTTTTTACACTGAAGCTTTCTTT. Protein sequence: CASSFYTEAFF.

V and J are TRBV28 and TRBJ2-2; D ambiguous. The CDR3 is made up of 15 amino acids. V was trimmed by 2 bases and J by 5 bases, leaving 12 bases between them. Germline V gene sequence: CDR1 MDHEN, CDR2 SYDVKM. The chain's CDR3 is CASSLEHVGTGELFF. For the CDR3, the DNA is TGTGCCAGCAGTTTAGAGCACGTGGGGACCGGGGAGCTGTTTTTT.

The rearrangement joins TRBV7-9 to TRBJ2-7; 9 bases are shared with TRBD2. V shed 7 bases and J 4 bases; nucleotides not matched to a gene: 2. Germline V lookup: CDR1 SEHNR, CDR2 FQNEAQ (reference sequence). The CDR3 consists of 12 residues. CDR3 residues: CASTSGGYEQYF. Written as DNA, the CDR3 is TGTGCCAGCACGAGCGGGGGGTACGAGCAGTACTTC.

This clone was observed a single time. The rearrangement joins TRBV7-8 to TRBJ2-7, with D tentatively TRBD1 or TRBD2 (7 bases each). This CDR3 is built from 14 residues. V was pared by 7 bases and J by 3 bases, with 16 bases between. From germline, CDR1 is SGHVS and CDR2 FQNEAQ. The CDR3 DNA reads as TGTGCCAGCACCCCGGGGAGGGGGCTCTACGAGCAGTACTTC. Translation: CASTPGRGLYEQYF.

The chain couples TRBV2 to TRBJ1-5; D remains unclear. Trimming left V 5 bases short and J 5 bases short, with 10 bases between. In germline, CDR1 is SNHLY, CDR2 FYNNEI. The CDR3 runs 13 residues. CDR3 nucleotides: TGTGCCAGCAGTTGGACGGAAGATCAGCCCCAGCATTTT. Its protein product is CASSWTEDQPQHF.

The chain combines TRBV6-1 with TRBJ1-2; possible D gene TRBD1, 6 bases. The V gene lost 7 bases and the J gene lost 3 bases, with 12 bases spanning the gap. Looked up from germline, CDR1 is MNHNS and CDR2 is SASEGT. This CDR3 is 13 amino acids long. CDR3 coding DNA: TGTGCCAGCAAGGGGGATAGCGACTATGGCTACACCTTC. Residues: CASKGDSDYGYTF.

The CDR3 here is CASSSDSGGEQFF. The CDR3 DNA follows: TGTGCCAGCAGCTCTGACTCGGGGGGTGAGCAGTTCTTC. This chain uses TRBV7-2 with TRBJ2-1, with 7 bases matching TRBD2. Germline trimming cut 4 bases from V and 9 bases from J; bases unmatched to any gene: 6. This CDR3 spans 13 amino acids. Germline V gene sequence: CDR1 SGHTA, CDR2 FQGNSA.

V and J are TRBV20-1 and TRBJ2-7; D may be TRBD2 (5 bases). V shed 5 bases and J shed 5 bases, with 10 bases lying between them. CDR1 DFQATT and CDR2 SNEGSKA come from the germline V gene (reference sequence). The CDR3 totals 11 residues. The CDR3 sequence is CSAARSDEQYF. The DNA for the CDR3 is TGCAGTGCTGCGCGTAGCGACGAGCAGTACTTC.

This chain joins TRBV6-5 and TRBJ2-7; TRBD2 might be the D (5 bases). Germline CDR1 reads MNHEY; CDR2 reads SVGAGI. V was clipped by 5 bases and J by 5 bases, with 16 bases between them. The CDR3 is 14 amino acids. This chain's CDR3 is CASSVWSERNEQYF. CDR3 sequence (DNA): TGTGCCAGCAGTGTGTGGTCTGAGCGGAACGAGCAGTACTTC.

This clone has just a few counts. The chain has TRBV5-6 and TRBJ2-3; unclear D gene. Per the germline V gene, CDR1 is SGHDT and CDR2 is YYEEEE. The CDR3 extends over 11 amino acids. V was trimmed by 4 bases and J by 6 bases, leaving 6 bases between them. The CDR3, as DNA: TGTGCCAGCAGCGTGAGCGATACGCAGTATTTT. Protein sequence: CASSVSDTQYF.

The chain has TRBV7-8 and TRBJ2-1; D perhaps matches TRBD1 (8 bases). V was shortened by 3 bases and J by 7 bases, with 28 bases between the two germline ends. Germline CDR1 is SGHVS and CDR2 is FQNEAQ. This CDR3 is 19 amino acids long. DNA for the CDR3: TGTGCCAGCAGCTTTGGGGGAGGGACAGGTGCCGGAGGAGCGAATGAGCAGTTCTTC. It codes for CASSFGGGTGAGGANEQFF.

The DNA of the CDR3 is TGTGCCAGCAGCTTCAGCCCGAACACTGAAGCTTTCTTT. It codes for CASSFSPNTEAFF. V gene TRBV7-3 combines with J gene TRBJ1-1, with D hard to call. CDR3 size: 13 residues. The V gene lost 3 bases and the J gene lost 1 base, with 6 bases spanning the gap. Germline V gives CDR1 SGHTA, CDR2 FQGTGA.

This chain uses TRBV5-1 with TRBJ2-7, with a weak D call TRBD2 (6 bases). Per the germline V gene, CDR1 is SGHRS and CDR2 is YFSETQ. The V and J ends lost 3 bases and 4 bases respectively, with 14 bases between them. The CDR3 is 14 amino acids. This CDR3 is CASSWGGTGYEQYF. In DNA, the CDR3 is TGCGCCAGCAGCTGGGGAGGAACGGGGTACGAGCAGTACTTC.

The genes are TRBV30 and TRBJ1-6, with D maybe TRBD1 (6 bases). The CDR3 has 13 residues. Germline CDR1 reads GTSNPN; CDR2 reads SVGIG (reference sequence). V was clipped by 4 bases and J by 7 bases, with 11 bases between them. CDR3 in amino acids: CAWNGQGNSPLHF. The CDR3 nucleotides read TGTGCCTGGAACGGGCAGGGGAATTCACCCCTCCACTTT.